The 20 T cell receptor beta chains listed next were all sequenced from one sample in a study of identical twins. TCRdb recomputed calls from the 5' RACE reads with MiXCR, one row per CDR3 protein. Here the sample spans fewer than 800,000 distinct CDR3 sequences, about 7% being singletons. In addition, the sample was reused for a study of yellow fever vaccine responses in identical twins.

The specimen sequenced was PBMCs. The receptors originated from a young woman in good health.

There are many counts of this clonotype. The J gene is TRBJ1-1, the V gene TRBV12-3 or TRBV12-4, with D possibly TRBD1 on 5 matching bases. This CDR3 is built from 15 residues. The V gene lost 8 bases and the J gene lost 3 bases, with 19 bases spanning the gap. The CDR3 DNA follows: TGTGCCAGCGCCAAGGATACTGGGGACGACACTGAAGCTTTCTTT. Amino acids: CASAKDTGDDTEAFF.

The chain is built from TRBV10-3 and TRBJ2-6; D is perhaps TRBD1 or TRBD2 (5 bases each). Germline CDR1 is ENHRY and CDR2 is SYGVKD. CDR3 length: 15 residues. V was trimmed by 9 bases and J by 0 bases, leaving 12 bases between them. CDR3 DNA: TGTGCCATGGGACCGGGCGGCTCTGGGGCCAACGTCCTGACTTTC. Protein: CAMGPGGSGANVLTF.

This clonotype was observed many times. This rearrangement joins TRBV24-1 to TRBJ1-1, with unresolved D. V lost 9 bases to trimming and J lost 1 base, with 11 bases between them. The V gene's germline CDR1 is KGHDR and CDR2 SFDVKD. The CDR3 extends over 13 amino acids. This chain's CDR3 is CATQERGNTEAFF. In DNA form, the CDR3 reads TGTGCCACCCAAGAAAGAGGGAACACTGAAGCTTTCTTT.

This clonotype was detected ten times or more. The chain is built from TRBV5-6 and TRBJ2-2; D perhaps matches TRBD2 (6 bases). The V end lost 4 bases, the J end lost 1 base, and 14 bases lay between the germline ends. The length of the CDR3 is 16 residues. CDR1 and CDR2 from the germline V gene are SGHDT and YYEEEE. This chain's CDR3 is CASSTGLLGNTGELFF. The DNA of the CDR3 is TGTGCCAGCAGCACGGGACTCTTGGGGAACACCGGGGAGCTGTTTTTT.

This chain connects TRBV20-1 to TRBJ2-3; 9 nucleotides line up with TRBD2. The CDR3 sequence is 14 residues long. The junction had 8 bases not matched to a gene; V was cut back by 6 bases and J by 4 bases. Germline V lookup: CDR1 DFQATT, CDR2 SNEGSKA (reference sequence). The CDR3 region is CSAHLAGVPDTQYF. The CDR3 region has the DNA TGCAGTGCCCATTTAGCGGGAGTGCCAGATACGCAGTATTTT.

V usage is TRBV18 and J usage is TRBJ1-4, with TRBD1 identical over 12 bases. This CDR3 is 14 amino acids long. The ends lost 2 bases at V and 10 bases at J; junction bases unmatched: 2. The germline gives CDR1 KGHSH, CDR2 LQKENI. The DNA for the CDR3 is TGTGCCAGCTCACCAGGGACAGGGGGCGGAAAACTGTTTTTT. This translates into CASSPGTGGGKLFF.

The sample holds a few counts of this clonotype. This chain connects TRBV20-1 to TRBJ2-5, with 8 bases aligning to TRBD1. This CDR3 is 13 amino acids long. The germline CDR1 and CDR2 sequences are DFQATT and SNEGSKA (reference sequence). Germline trimming cut 3 bases from V and 6 bases from J; bases unmatched to any gene: 6. Written as DNA, the CDR3 is TGCAGTGCTAGCCACACAGGGGGGAAGACCCAGTACTTC. It specifies CSASHTGGKTQYF.

This clonotype was seen more than once but under ten times. The chain couples TRBV28 to TRBJ2-3; 10 bases match TRBD2. Germline CDR1 is MDHEN and CDR2 is SYDVKM. The CDR3 contains 17 residues. Unmatched junction bases numbered 7, after V lost 2 bases and J lost 2 bases. The CDR3 bases are TGTGCCAGCAGTTTAGGGTACCTAGCGGGGGACACAGATACGCAGTATTTT. Translated: CASSLGYLAGDTDTQYF.

This clonotype has at least ten counts. This chain links TRBV7-3 with TRBJ1-2; D is ambiguous. CDR1 and CDR2 from the germline V gene are SGHTA and FQGTGA. This CDR3 spans 14 amino acids. The V and J ends lost 3 bases and 6 bases respectively, with 14 bases between them. The CDR3 loop reads CASSFTPGGDGYTF. The CDR3 DNA reads as TGTGCCAGCAGCTTTACCCCGGGCGGGGATGGCTACACCTTC.

The CDR3 coding sequence is TGTGCCAGCAGGACAGGGTCGGGCAATGAGCAGTTCTTC. This codes for CASRTGSGNEQFF. The genes are TRBV6-6 and TRBJ2-1, with 7 bases fitting TRBD1. Germline lookup yields CDR1 MNHNY and CDR2 SVGAGI (reference sequence). Germline trimming cut 6 bases from V and 6 bases from J; bases unmatched to any gene: 5. The CDR3 has 13 amino acids.

The table lists this clonotype with a few counts. The chain employs TRBV5-1 and TRBJ1-3; TRBD1 matches at 9 bases. Germline V gene lookup returns CDR1 SGHRS and CDR2 YFSETQ. V lost 4 bases and J lost 4; bases outside the gene matches: 3. The CDR3 contains 14 residues. The CDR3 here is CASSRTGDGNTIYF. The CDR3 region has the DNA TGCGCCAGCAGCAGGACAGGGGACGGAAACACCATATATTTT.

This clonotype was detected ten times or more. The rearrangement uses TRBV4-1 and TRBJ1-1, with TRBD1 as a possible D gene (5 bases). Germline lookup yields CDR1 MGHRA and CDR2 YSYEKL. V was shortened by 0 bases and J by 0 bases, with 11 bases between the two germline ends. The CDR3 runs 16 residues. For the CDR3, the DNA is TGCGCCAGCAGCCAAGATCAGGGATCGATGAACACTGAAGCTTTCTTT. It is translated as CASSQDQGSMNTEAFF.

The chain links TRBV12-3 or TRBV12-4 to TRBJ1-2; TRBD1 matches 7 bases. This CDR3 is built from 16 residues. V shed 0 bases, J shed 2 bases, and the junction held 6 bases outside the gene matches. The DNA for the CDR3 is TGTGCCAGCAGTTTAGCGCGGGTAGGGGGCAACTATGGCTACACCTTC. This codes for CASSLARVGGNYGYTF.

The chain combines TRBV6-2 or TRBV6-3 with TRBJ2-1; 7 bases are a match to TRBD2. After removal of 1 base from V and 3 bases from J, the junction contained 9 bases not matched to a gene. Germline-derived CDR1 and CDR2 are MNHEY and SVGEGT. There are 17 residues in the CDR3. The CDR3 sequence: CASSYWGLTGVYNEQFF. As DNA, the CDR3 is TGTGCCAGCAGTTACTGGGGACTAACGGGAGTCTACAATGAGCAGTTCTTC.

The rearrangement joins TRBV12-3 or TRBV12-4 to TRBJ1-4; 8 bases are a match to TRBD1. The CDR3 loop spans 13 amino acids. The J segment lost 11 bases and the V segment lost 6 bases, leaving 8 bases of the junction unmatched. The CDR3 protein is CASSRDRRGKLFF. The DNA for the CDR3 is TGTGCCAGCAGCCGGGACAGGAGAGGCAAACTGTTTTTT.

The rearrangement joins TRBV23-1 to TRBJ2-7, with D uncertain. TRBV23-1 is known as an ORF, though its function is uncertain. The CDR3 extends over 13 amino acids. The V end lost 0 bases, the J end lost 7 bases, and 10 bases lay between the germline ends. The CDR3 is CASSQSGWEEQYF. The CDR3 nucleotides are TGCGCCAGCAGTCAATCGGGCTGGGAAGAGCAGTACTTC.

The rearrangement uses TRBV13 and TRBJ2-3; 11 bases fit TRBD2. The CDR3 spans 16 residues. Germline V CDR1 and CDR2: PRHDT, FYEKMQ (reference sequence). V lost 4 bases, J lost 3 bases, and 6 bases stayed unmatched. CDR3 coding DNA: TGTGCCAGCAGCTCGGGGGGACTAGCGGTGACAGATACGCAGTATTTT. Protein product: CASSSGGLAVTDTQYF.

This chain joins TRBV20-1 and TRBJ2-1; weak D call: TRBD2 (5 bases). The germline V gene has CDR1 DFQATT and CDR2 SNEGSKA (reference sequence). V shed 0 bases and J shed 4 bases, with 16 bases lying between them. The CDR3 length is 16 residues. DNA of the CDR3: TGCAGTGCTAGAGATCCGGCTAGCCTCGGTTACAATGAGCAGTTCTTC. Translating it yields CSARDPASLGYNEQFF.

V gene TRBV20-1 combines with J gene TRBJ2-7, with D possibly called TRBD1 or TRBD2 (6 bases each). The CDR3 covers 18 residues. Trimming cost V 6 bases and J 4 bases, with 31 bases left between them. Germline V gene lookup returns CDR1 DFQATT and CDR2 SNEGSKA (reference sequence). In nucleotides, the CDR3 is TGCAGTGCCAGACGGACTATGAGGGGGAGGACTTACAATTACGAGCAGTACTTC. Its protein is CSARRTMRGRTYNYEQYF.

This chain connects TRBV2 to TRBJ2-2, with 8 bases lining up with TRBD1. Trimming removed 1 base from V and 5 bases from J; junction bases left unmatched: 0. CDR1 SNHLY and CDR2 FYNNEI come from the germline V gene. There are 14 residues in the CDR3. CDR3 sequence (DNA): TGTGCCAGCAGTGAAGGGACAGGGACCGGGGAGCTGTTTTTT. It is translated as CASSEGTGTGELFF.